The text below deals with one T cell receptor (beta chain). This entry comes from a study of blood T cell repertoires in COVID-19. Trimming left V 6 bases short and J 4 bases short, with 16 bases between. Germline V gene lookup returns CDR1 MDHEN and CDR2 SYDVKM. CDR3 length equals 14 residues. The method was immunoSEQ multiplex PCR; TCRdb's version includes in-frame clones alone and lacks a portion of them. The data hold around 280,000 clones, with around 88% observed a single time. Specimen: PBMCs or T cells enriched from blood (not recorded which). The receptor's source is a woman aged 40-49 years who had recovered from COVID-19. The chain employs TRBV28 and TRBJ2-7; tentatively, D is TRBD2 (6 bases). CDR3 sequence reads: CASSPFSGPYEQYF. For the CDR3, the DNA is TGTGCCAGCAGCCCTTTTAGCGGACCTTACGAGCAGTACTTC.